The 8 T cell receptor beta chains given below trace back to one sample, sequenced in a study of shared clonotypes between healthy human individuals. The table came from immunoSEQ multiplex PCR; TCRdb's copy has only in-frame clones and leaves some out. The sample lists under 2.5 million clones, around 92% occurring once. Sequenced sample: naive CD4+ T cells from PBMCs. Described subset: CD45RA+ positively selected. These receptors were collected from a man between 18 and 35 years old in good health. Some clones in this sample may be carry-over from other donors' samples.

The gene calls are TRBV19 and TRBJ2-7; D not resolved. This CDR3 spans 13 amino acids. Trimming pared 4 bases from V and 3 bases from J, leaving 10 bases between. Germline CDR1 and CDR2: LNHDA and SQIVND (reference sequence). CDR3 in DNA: TGTGCCAGTAGTAACCCACAGAGCTACGAGCAGTACTTC. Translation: CASSNPQSYEQYF.

For the CDR3, the DNA is TGTGCCAGCAATCTCCGTCCAGGGGGTTCCCTCAGAGTAAGCTCCTACGAGCAGTACTTC. Translated, it gives CASNLRPGGSLRVSSYEQYF. V and J are TRBV2 and TRBJ2-7; 7 bases are shared with TRBD1. The trim removed 7 bases at V and 0 bases at J, leaving 24 bases unmatched. CDR1 is SNHLY and CDR2 is FYNNEI in the germline V gene. The CDR3 is made up of 20 amino acids.

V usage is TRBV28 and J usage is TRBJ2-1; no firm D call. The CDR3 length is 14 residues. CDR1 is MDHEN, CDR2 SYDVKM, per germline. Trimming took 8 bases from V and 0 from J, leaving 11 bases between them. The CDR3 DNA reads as TGTGCCAGCGGTGGAGTTGGCTCCTACAATGAGCAGTTCTTC. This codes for CASGGVGSYNEQFF.

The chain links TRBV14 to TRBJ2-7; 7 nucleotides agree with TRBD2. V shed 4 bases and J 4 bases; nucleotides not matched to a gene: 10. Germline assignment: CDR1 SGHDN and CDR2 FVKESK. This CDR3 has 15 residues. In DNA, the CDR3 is TGTGCCAGCAGCCCTGTGGGAGGGCCAGGGTACGAGCAGTACTTC. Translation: CASSPVGGPGYEQYF.

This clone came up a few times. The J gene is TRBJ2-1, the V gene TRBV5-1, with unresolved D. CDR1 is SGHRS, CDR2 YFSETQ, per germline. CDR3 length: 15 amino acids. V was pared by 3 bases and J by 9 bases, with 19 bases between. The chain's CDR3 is CASSSPTGKTSEQFF. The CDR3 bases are TGCGCCAGCAGCTCCCCCACGGGCAAGACGAGTGAGCAGTTCTTC.

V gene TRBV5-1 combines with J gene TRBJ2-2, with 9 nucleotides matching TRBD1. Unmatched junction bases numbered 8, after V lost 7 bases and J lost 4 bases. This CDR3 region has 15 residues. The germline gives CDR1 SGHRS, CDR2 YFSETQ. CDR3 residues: CASSEGQGFTGELFF. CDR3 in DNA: TGCGCCAGCTCGGAGGGACAGGGATTCACCGGGGAGCTGTTTTTT.

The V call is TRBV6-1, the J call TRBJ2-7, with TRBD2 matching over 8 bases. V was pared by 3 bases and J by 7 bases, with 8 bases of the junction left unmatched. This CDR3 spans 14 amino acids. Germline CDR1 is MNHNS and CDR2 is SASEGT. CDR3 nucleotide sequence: TGTGCCAGCAGTGACCCTAGCGGGTTTGGGGAGCAGTACTTC. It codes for CASSDPSGFGEQYF.

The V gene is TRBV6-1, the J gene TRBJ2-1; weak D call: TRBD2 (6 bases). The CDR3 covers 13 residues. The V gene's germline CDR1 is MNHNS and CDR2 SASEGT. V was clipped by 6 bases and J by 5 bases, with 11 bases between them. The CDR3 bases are TGTGCCAGCAGGGGGGGACTGAACAATGAGCAGTTCTTC. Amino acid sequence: CASRGGLNNEQFF.